The clone carrying this TCR beta chain was seen more than once but under ten times. Trimming left V 3 bases short and J 8 bases short, with 10 bases between. The germline V gene encodes CDR1 MDHEN and CDR2 SYDVKM. The CDR3 extends over 12 amino acids. This entry belongs to a study of shared clonotypes between healthy human individuals. This table comes from immunoSEQ multiplex PCR, and its TCRdb copy is limited to in-frame clones, with some not included. The sample consists of about 1 million clones, around 75% of them appearing once. The origin of this receptor is a young man in good health. The rearrangement uses TRBV28 and TRBJ1-2; a weak D match, TRBD1 (5 bases). Specimen: memory CD4+ T cells sorted from blood. Subset reported: CD45RA-negative fraction. CDR3: CASSLGLTGYTF. The CDR3 DNA reads TGTGCCAGCAGTTTGGGACTGACCGGCTACACCTTC.